The rows below give T cell receptor beta chains drawn from one sample of a study of blood T cells in healthy people across ages. Via MiXCR, TCRdb re-called the 5' RACE reads, giving one row per CDR3 protein. The sample has hundreds of thousands of distinct CDR3 sequences, roughly 24% seen once. This sample also belongs to another study, concerning T cells of mothers and their children.

The material sequenced was blood. The receptors derive from a boy between 10 and 17 years old in good health. The CDR3 runs from the conserved cysteine through the conserved F or W. Fields, in order: D gene, V gene, J gene, clone size, CDR3 DNA, CDR3 protein. The D gene is left open where the match is weak. Expanded clones are given a class, and other clones once, few, many or no size at all.

-	TRBV2	TRBJ1-2	-	TGTGCCAGCACCGCGGGGGAAGAGGGCTACACCTTC	CASTAGEEGYTF
-	TRBV20-1	TRBJ2-5	few	TGCAGTGCTAGAGACCACAAACAGCACTACCAAGAGACCCAGTACTTC	CSARDHKQHYQETQYF
-	TRBV20-1	TRBJ2-7	few	TGCAGTGCTAGAGACGATCAAGGGGGTTCCTACGAGCAGTACTTC	CSARDDQGGSYEQYF
-	TRBV29-1	TRBJ1-2	-	TGCAGCGTTGTATGGGGCCCCTATGGCTACACCTTC	CSVVWGPYGYTF
TRBD2	TRBV3-1	TRBJ2-5	few	TGTGCCGGCAGCCAAGTTGCGGGGGGCCAAGAGACCCAGTACTTC	CAGSQVAGGQETQYF
-	TRBV29-1	TRBJ2-5	few	TGCAGCGCCATTCGGAACAACGCCCAGTACTTC	CSAIRNNAQYF
-	TRBV10-1	TRBJ2-1	-	TGCGCCAGCAGTGAGTCAGCGGATAATGAGCAGTTCTTC	CASSESADNEQFF
-	TRBV12-3/TRBV12-4	TRBJ1-1	-	TGTGCCAGCAGTCATGGGACGGAGAACACTGAAGCTTTCTTT	CASSHGTENTEAFF
-	TRBV10-3	TRBJ1-2	-	TGTGCCATCAGTGAGTCGGCTGAGGGGACATCTAACTATGGCTACACCTTC	CAISESAEGTSNYGYTF
TRBD2	TRBV20-1	TRBJ2-3	-	TGCAGTGCTCTTACTAGCGGGAGTGGAAGGGATACGCAGTATTTT	CSALTSGSGRDTQYF
TRBD2	TRBV15	TRBJ2-5	few	TGTGCCACCAGCAGCGGGGGGGCCCAAGAGACCCAGTACTTC	CATSSGGAQETQYF
-	TRBV12-3/TRBV12-4	TRBJ2-4	-	TGTGCCAGCAGTTTACTTGGGGTGGTGGCCAAAAACATTCAGTACTTC	CASSLLGVVAKNIQYF
TRBD1	TRBV4-3	TRBJ2-5	-	TGCGCCAGCAGCCAGCAAGCTGGGGACAGCCAAGAGACCCAGTACTTC	CASSQQAGDSQETQYF
-	TRBV6-2/TRBV6-3	TRBJ1-5	-	TGTGCCAGCAGTACCGGACAGTTTAGCAATCAGCCCCAGCATTTT	CASSTGQFSNQPQHF
-	TRBV6-1	TRBJ1-2	-	TGTGCCAGCAGTGAAGGTTACGGGGCGCGTGGCTACACCTTC	CASSEGYGARGYTF
TRBD2	TRBV28	TRBJ2-5	-	TGTGCCAGCAGTCGATCGACTAGCACGGGGGAGACCCAGTACTTC	CASSRSTSTGETQYF
-	TRBV10-3	TRBJ2-5	many	TGTGCCATCAGTGAGCTAGCGGAGACCCAGTACTTC	CAISELAETQYF
TRBD1	TRBV5-1	TRBJ1-3	-	TGCGCCAGCAGCTGGGGACAGGGCCACTCTGGAAACACCATATATTTT	CASSWGQGHSGNTIYF
-	TRBV5-1	TRBJ2-5	few	TGCGCCAGCAGCTCCAAGCAAGTGACTCTGGAGACCCAGTACTTC	CASSSKQVTLETQYF
TRBD1	TRBV10-3	TRBJ2-1	once	TGTGCCACCCAGGGGGCCGGTGAGCAGTTCTTC	CATQGAGEQFF
-	TRBV4-1	TRBJ2-5	once	TGCGCCAGCAGCCCAGGACGGGGGTCCTACGAGCAGTCCTTC	CASSPGRGSYEQSF
-	TRBV3-1	TRBJ1-3	-	TGTGCCAGCAGCCAAGATGTTACAGGGACTGGAAACACCATATATTTT	CASSQDVTGTGNTIYF
TRBD1	TRBV2	TRBJ1-3	-	TGTGCCAGCAGATTTGACAGGGCTGGAAACACCATATATTTT	CASRFDRAGNTIYF
TRBD1	TRBV20-1	TRBJ1-5	-	TGCAGTGCCCGGGGGCCACAACGGACAGGGCATAGCAATCAGCCCCAGCATTTT	CSARGPQRTGHSNQPQHF
-	TRBV27	TRBJ1-1	few	TGTGCCAGCAGTTTATTGGGGACAAAGAACACTGAAGCTTTCTTT	CASSLLGTKNTEAFF
-	TRBV2	TRBJ2-5	-	TGTGCCAGCAGATTGGACACTGTAGAGACCCAGTACTTC	CASRLDTVETQYF
-	TRBV6-6	TRBJ1-6	-	TGTGCCATAGGGGGGGGGGCACCCCTCCACTTT	CAIGGGAPLHF
TRBD1	TRBV5-1	TRBJ2-5	few	TGCGCCAGCAGCTTGGATATCGGACAGGGCGGAGAGACCCAGTACTTC	CASSLDIGQGGETQYF
TRBD1	TRBV5-1	TRBJ2-7	few	TGCGCCAGCAGCCAATACACAGGGGGCTATGTGGAGTACTTC	CASSQYTGGYVEYF
TRBD2	TRBV7-9	TRBJ2-5	few	TGTGCCACCGCCGACCTAGCGGGGGTGGAGACCCAGTACTTC	CATADLAGVETQYF
TRBD2	TRBV3-1	TRBJ2-5	-	TGTGCCTGCAGCCAACTGATTTTAGCGGGGACAGAGACCCAGTACTTC	CACSQLILAGTETQYF
-	TRBV20-1	TRBJ2-1	-	TGCAGTGCGCCCGACAAGGGAGGAAAGTTCTTC	CSAPDKGGKFF
TRBD1	TRBV10-3	TRBJ1-2	few	TGTGCCATCGCATCAGGGGGGGCTGAAGGCTACACCTTC	CAIASGGAEGYTF
-	TRBV5-1	TRBJ1-5	few	TGCGCCAGCAGCTTGTCGCCAGGGAACAATCAGCCCCAGCATTTT	CASSLSPGNNQPQHF
TRBD1	TRBV5-1	TRBJ2-7	few	TGCGCCAGCAGCGATCGGACAGGGGGCACCCACGAGCAGTACTTC	CASSDRTGGTHEQYF
TRBD2	TRBV28	TRBJ2-3	-	TGTGCCAGCAGTTCCGGGACTAAAGAAGATACGCAGTATTTT	CASSSGTKEDTQYF
TRBD1	TRBV29-1	TRBJ2-4	-	TGCAGCGTTGGGCGAGACAGGGGGGACATTCAGTACTTC	CSVGRDRGDIQYF
-	TRBV27	TRBJ2-5	-	-	CASSSSGLAITQYF
TRBD1	TRBV2	TRBJ1-6	once	TGTGCCGGACAGGGGATGAATTCACCCCTCCACTTT	CAGQGMNSPLHF
TRBD2	TRBV18	TRBJ2-7	few	TGTGCCAGCTCACCACCCCAAGCGGGAGCCTACGAGCAGTACTTC	CASSPPQAGAYEQYF
-	TRBV2	TRBJ1-5	-	TGTGCCAGCAGTGAAGGGCAGGTTAGCAATCAGCCCCAGCATTTT	CASSEGQVSNQPQHF
-	TRBV20-1	TRBJ2-1	-	TGCAGTGCTAGAGGGTACCTGTACAATGAGCAGTTCTTC	CSARGYLYNEQFF
TRBD2	TRBV6-5	TRBJ2-3	few	TGTGCCAGCAGGCGTTCGGGGGGAGGTACGCAGTATTTT	CASRRSGGGTQYF
-	TRBV29-1	TRBJ1-5	few	TGCAGCGTTGCAACCGCCTGGGATCAGCCCCAGCATTTT	CSVATAWDQPQHF
-	TRBV28	TRBJ2-3	few	TGTGCCAGCAGTTTCCGTTTTTGGCGGGGTGGCACAGATACGCAGTATTTT	CASSFRFWRGGTDTQYF